This T cell receptor beta chain was recovered during a study of molecular identifiers for immune sequencing clone quantification. The overall study: Four of five RNA aliquots from about 19,000 or 110,000 naive CD8 T cells were sequenced.

Study-wide findings and caveats: Clonotypes topping 20 RNA copies carried over 99% of effector molecules but under 1% of naive ones. One cell's worth of spiked Jurkat TCR RNA was reportedly detectable among about 930,000 naive cells.

There are many counts of this clonotype. No antigen is known for it. Generation of bulk TCR libraries relied on previously described methods and listed TCR primers. TCRdb used MiXCR to reprocess the PCR reads, holding one entry per CDR3 protein. The sample lists about 630,000 distinct CDR3 sequences, approximately 24% occurring once. Germline CDR1 reads SGHNT; CDR2 reads YYREEE (reference sequence). Trimming pared 0 bases from V and 6 bases from J, leaving 7 bases between. CDR3 length: 13 residues. This TCR was sampled from a human donor in good health. Some libraries in this study had Jurkat cell RNA spiked in. This chain uses TRBV5-4 with TRBJ2-4; D remains ambiguous. Sequencing input: naive CD8+ T cells from blood, with Jurkat cell RNA spiked in. Subset reported: FACS-sorted CD8+CD4-CCR7+CD45RA+ naive T cells. The CDR3: CASSLARTNIQYF. DNA for the CDR3: TGTGCCAGCAGCTTGGCCAGGACAAACATTCAGTACTTC.